These T cell receptor beta chains were read from a single sample in a study of OX40 agonist ivuxolimab in advanced cancers. Assay used: immunoSEQ multiplex PCR; TCRdb lists only in-frame clones, some missing. The sample carries around 79,000 clones, approximately 85% recorded once. Sequencing was performed on CD4+ or CD8+ T cells sorted from blood, taken in a trial of the OX40 agonist ivuxolimab. The receptors stem from an adult with an advanced solid tumor such as melanoma, head and neck, liver or kidney cancer. Both conserved end residues are part of each CDR3. The order of the fields is clone size, D gene, J gene, V gene, CDR3 protein, CDR3 DNA. The D gene is left open where the match is weak. Rows may omit the clone size; those that give it use once, few, many or a size class.

size: .
D: .
J: TRBJ2-5
V: TRBV18
CDR3: CASSSGQPQETQYF
DNA: TGTGCCAGCTCATCAGGACAGCCCCAAGAGACCCAGTACTTC

size: .
D: .
J: TRBJ1-4
V: TRBV6-1
CDR3: CASSEVWGNEKLFF
DNA: TGTGCCAGCAGTGAGGTCTGGGGTAATGAAAAACTGTTTTTT

size: .
D: .
J: TRBJ1-1
V: TRBV2
CDR3: CASSELATINTEAFF
DNA: TGTGCCAGCAGTGAATTGGCCACAATCAACACTGAAGCTTTCTTT

size: .
D: .
J: TRBJ1-5
V: TRBV7-2
CDR3: CASSLGGAGQPQHF
DNA: TGTGCCAGCAGCTTAGGGGGGGCCGGTCAGCCCCAGCATTTT

size: .
D: TRBD1
J: TRBJ1-2
V: TRBV7-2
CDR3: CASSLVTGQGYGYTF
DNA: TGTGCCAGCAGCTTAGTTACGGGACAGGGGTATGGCTACACCTTC

size: .
D: .
J: TRBJ1-5
V: TRBV7-2
CDR3: CASSYTGDQPQHF
DNA: TGTGCCAGCAGCTACACGGGAGACCAGCCCCAGCATTTT

size: few
D: TRBD1
J: TRBJ1-2
V: TRBV10-3
CDR3: CAISPGTVMGGYTF
DNA: TGTGCCATCAGTCCCGGGACAGTAATGGGTGGCTACACCTTC

size: once
D: TRBD1
J: TRBJ1-2
V: TRBV18
CDR3: CASSPGQGYGYTF
DNA: TGTGCCAGCTCACCAGGACAGGGGTATGGCTACACCTTC

size: .
D: TRBD1
J: TRBJ1-2
V: TRBV5-4
CDR3: CASRYGQADGYTF
DNA: TGTGCCAGCAGGTACGGACAGGCGGATGGCTACACCTTC

size: .
D: TRBD2
J: TRBJ2-2
V: TRBV7-2
CDR3: CASSLAGLANTGELFF
DNA: TGTGCCAGCAGCTTAGCGGGACTAGCGAACACCGGGGAGCTGTTTTTT

size: .
D: .
J: TRBJ1-3
V: TRBV7-2
CDR3: CASSLYSGSGNTIYF
DNA: TGTGCCAGCAGCCTCTACTCGGGATCTGGAAACACCATATATTTT

size: .
D: .
J: TRBJ1-1
V: TRBV2
CDR3: CASSAQTTEAFF
DNA: TGTGCCAGCAGTGCACAGACGACTGAAGCTTTCTTT

size: .
D: .
J: TRBJ1-4
V: TRBV5-4
CDR3: CASSSLAEGSEKLFF
DNA: TGTGCCAGCAGCTCCCTCGCCGAGGGTAGTGAAAAACTGTTTTTT

size: .
D: .
J: TRBJ1-4
V: TRBV4-2
CDR3: CASSQVGGQQLFF
DNA: TGTGCCAGCAGCCAAGTGGGGGGTCAACAACTGTTTTTT

size: .
D: TRBD1
J: TRBJ1-5
V: TRBV9
CDR3: CASSVGTGGGQPQHF
DNA: TGTGCCAGCAGCGTAGGGACAGGGGGAGGTCAGCCCCAGCATTTT

size: .
D: .
J: TRBJ1-2
V: TRBV5-4
CDR3: CASSPGAYGYTF
DNA: TGTGCCAGCAGCCCCGGGGCATATGGCTACACCTTC

size: .
D: TRBD2
J: TRBJ2-1
V: TRBV6-5
CDR3: CASSYSRGGANEQFF
DNA: TGTGCCAGCAGTTACTCTCGCGGGGGGGCCAATGAGCAGTTCTTC

size: once
D: .
J: TRBJ1-2
V: TRBV7-2
CDR3: CASSLEAGAGGYTF
DNA: TGTGCCAGCAGCTTAGAGGCAGGGGCGGGTGGCTACACCTTC

size: .
D: .
J: TRBJ1-4
V: TRBV2
CDR3: CASSRLGSKNEKLFF
DNA: TGTGCCAGCAGCCGTCTCGGGAGTAAAAATGAAAAACTGTTTTTT

size: .
D: .
J: TRBJ2-1
V: TRBV18
CDR3: CASSPSAPEPFF
DNA: TGTGCCAGCTCACCATCAGCGCCGGAGCCGTTCTTC

size: .
D: .
J: TRBJ2-1
V: TRBV11-2
CDR3: CASSLARYNEQFF
DNA: TGTGCCAGCAGCTTAGCCAGATACAATGAGCAGTTCTTC

size: once
D: TRBD1
J: TRBJ2-3
V: TRBV19
CDR3: CASSTRDRGMGTQYF
DNA: TGTGCCAGTAGTACGCGGGACAGGGGAATGGGTACGCAGTATTTT

size: .
D: .
J: TRBJ2-4
V: TRBV4-1
CDR3: CASSQGLADLAKNIQYF
DNA: TGCGCCAGCAGCCAAGGGTTGGCGGATTTAGCCAAAAACATTCAGTACTTC

size: .
D: TRBD1
J: TRBJ1-2
V: TRBV6-5
CDR3: CASNRDRNNYGYTF
DNA: TGTGCCAGCAACCGGGACAGAAATAACTATGGCTACACCTTC

size: .
D: .
J: TRBJ2-1
V: TRBV9
CDR3: CASTKLGVPYNEQFF
DNA: TGTGCCAGCACTAAACTAGGGGTCCCCTACAATGAGCAGTTCTTC

size: .
D: .
J: TRBJ2-2
V: TRBV6-1
CDR3: CASSELAGTGELFF
DNA: TGTGCCAGCAGTGAACTAGCAGGAACCGGGGAGCTGTTTTTT

size: .
D: TRBD1
J: TRBJ2-5
V: TRBV7-2
CDR3: CASTDEQGAAETQYF
DNA: TGTGCCAGCACCGATGAACAGGGGGCGGCAGAGACCCAGTACTTC

size: .
D: .
J: TRBJ1-1
V: TRBV9
CDR3: CASSVDPGSTEAFF
DNA: TGTGCCAGCAGCGTAGATCCGGGTAGCACTGAAGCTTTCTTT

size: .
D: .
J: TRBJ2-5
V: TRBV9
CDR3: CASSVGGSNQETQYF
DNA: TGTGCCAGCAGCGTAGGCGGCAGTAACCAAGAGACCCAGTACTTC

size: .
D: .
J: TRBJ1-2
V: TRBV30
CDR3: CAWTQKGGNYGYTF
DNA: TGTGCCTGGACTCAAAAGGGGGGTAACTATGGCTACACCTTC

size: .
D: .
J: TRBJ1-4
V: TRBV7-9
CDR3: CASSLSPQAVATNEKLFF
DNA: TGTGCCAGCAGCTTGAGCCCCCAGGCGGTCGCAACTAATGAAAAACTGTTTTTT

size: .
D: .
J: TRBJ1-1
V: TRBV4-1
CDR3: CASSQDSQSNTEAFF
DNA: TGCGCCAGCAGCCAAGATTCCCAATCCAACACTGAAGCTTTCTTT

size: .
D: .
J: TRBJ1-1
V: TRBV5-1
CDR3: CASSPGIQGLPEAFF
DNA: TGCGCCAGCAGCCCGGGGATACAGGGTCTACCTGAAGCTTTCTTT

size: .
D: .
J: TRBJ2-2
V: TRBV5-1
CDR3: CASRLRADTGELFF
DNA: TGCGCCAGCCGACTGAGGGCGGACACCGGGGAGCTGTTTTTT

size: .
D: TRBD2
J: TRBJ2-1
V: TRBV10-1
CDR3: CASRAGLAGAVQFF
DNA: TGCGCCAGCAGAGCGGGACTAGCGGGGGCGGTGCAGTTCTTC

size: once
D: .
J: TRBJ2-7
V: TRBV6-6
CDR3: CASSYSPGSSYEQYF
DNA: TGTGCCAGCAGTTACAGTCCAGGGTCCTCCTACGAGCAGTACTTC

size: .
D: .
J: TRBJ2-2
V: TRBV5-4
CDR3: CASSSPRGLGTGELFF
DNA: TGTGCCAGCAGCTCTCCCCGGGGGCTGGGAACCGGGGAGCTGTTTTTT

size: .
D: .
J: TRBJ1-6
V: TRBV6-6
CDR3: CASTGPIAIYNSPLHF
DNA: TGTGCCAGCACCGGACCTATTGCCATCTATAATTCACCCCTCCACTTT

size: .
D: .
J: TRBJ2-5
V: TRBV2
CDR3: CASSDARVLVRYF
DNA: TGTGCCAGCAGTGATGCCAGGGTGCTAGTCCGGTACTTC

size: .
D: TRBD1
J: TRBJ1-1
V: TRBV27
CDR3: CASNKVGGWTEAFF
DNA: TGTGCCAGCAACAAGGTAGGGGGCTGGACTGAAGCTTTCTTT

size: .
D: .
J: TRBJ2-3
V: TRBV7-3
CDR3: CASSLKPGDTQYF
DNA: TGTGCCAGCAGCTTAAAACCGGGAGATACGCAGTATTTT

size: .
D: .
J: TRBJ1-3
V: TRBV7-2
CDR3: CASSFTDWGNTIYF
DNA: TGTGCCAGCAGCTTCACGGACTGGGGAAACACCATATATTTT

size: .
D: TRBD2
J: TRBJ2-2
V: TRBV5-6
CDR3: CASSPLAGGTGELFF
DNA: TGTGCCAGCAGCCCACTAGCGGGGGGCACCGGGGAGCTGTTTTTT

size: .
D: TRBD2
J: TRBJ2-1
V: TRBV14
CDR3: CASSQDIGAGATYNEQFF
DNA: TGTGCCAGCAGCCAAGATATTGGAGCGGGGGCAACCTACAATGAGCAGTTCTTC

size: .
D: .
J: TRBJ1-5
V: TRBV5-4
CDR3: CASSRDGEQPQHF
DNA: TGTGCCAGCAGCCGGGACGGAGAACAGCCCCAGCATTTT

size: .
D: TRBD2
J: TRBJ2-3
V: TRBV9
CDR3: CASSRDLRGGPTDTQYF
DNA: TGTGCCAGCAGCCGTGACCTGCGGGGGGGCCCAACAGATACGCAGTATTTT

size: .
D: TRBD1
J: TRBJ1-1
V: TRBV7-3
CDR3: CASSLTPGGTEAFF
DNA: TGTGCCAGCAGCTTAACACCAGGGGGAACTGAAGCTTTCTTT

size: .
D: .
J: TRBJ2-5
V: TRBV6-5
CDR3: CATGSMGQETQYF
DNA: TGTGCCACCGGGTCTATGGGTCAAGAGACCCAGTACTTC

size: .
D: .
J: TRBJ2-6
V: TRBV7-8
CDR3: CASSRVGGSGANVLTF
DNA: TGTGCCAGCAGCCGAGTTGGGGGTTCTGGGGCCAACGTCCTGACTTTC

size: .
D: .
J: TRBJ1-1
V: TRBV5-6
CDR3: CASSLMSVEAFF
DNA: TGTGCCAGCAGCTTGATGTCAGTTGAAGCTTTCTTT

size: .
D: .
J: TRBJ1-1
V: TRBV7-2
CDR3: CASSLLGASNTEAFF
DNA: TGTGCCAGCAGCTTATTAGGGGCCAGCAACACTGAAGCTTTCTTT

size: .
D: .
J: TRBJ1-6
V: TRBV5-6
CDR3: CASSFEGTPGSPLHF
DNA: TGTGCCAGCAGCTTTGAGGGGACGCCTGGGTCACCCCTCCACTTT

size: .
D: .
J: TRBJ1-1
V: TRBV5-1
CDR3: CASRPGLGVNTEAFF
DNA: TGCGCCAGCAGACCAGGGCTGGGAGTGAACACTGAAGCTTTCTTT

size: few
D: .
J: TRBJ1-4
V: TRBV6-1
CDR3: CASKVRNEKLFF
DNA: TGTGCCAGCAAAGTCCGGAATGAAAAACTGTTTTTT